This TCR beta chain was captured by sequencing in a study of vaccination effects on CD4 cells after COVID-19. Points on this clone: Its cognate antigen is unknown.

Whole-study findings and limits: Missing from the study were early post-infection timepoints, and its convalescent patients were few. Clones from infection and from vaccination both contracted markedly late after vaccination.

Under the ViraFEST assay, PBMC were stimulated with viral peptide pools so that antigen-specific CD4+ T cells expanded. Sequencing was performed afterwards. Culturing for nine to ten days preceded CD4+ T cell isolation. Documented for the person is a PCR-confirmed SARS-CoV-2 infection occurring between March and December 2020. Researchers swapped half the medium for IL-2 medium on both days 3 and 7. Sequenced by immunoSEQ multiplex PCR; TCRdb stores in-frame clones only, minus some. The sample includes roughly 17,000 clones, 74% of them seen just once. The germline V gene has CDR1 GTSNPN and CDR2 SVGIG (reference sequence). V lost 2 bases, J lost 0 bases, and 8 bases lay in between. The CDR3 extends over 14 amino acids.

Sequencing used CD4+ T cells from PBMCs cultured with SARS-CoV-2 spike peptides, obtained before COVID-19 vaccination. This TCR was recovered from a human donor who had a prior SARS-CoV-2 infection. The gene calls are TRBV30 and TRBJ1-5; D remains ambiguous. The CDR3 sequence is CAWSNGNSNQPQHF. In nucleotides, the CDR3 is TGTGCCTGGAGTAATGGAAATAGCAATCAGCCCCAGCATTTT. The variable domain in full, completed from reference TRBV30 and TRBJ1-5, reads SQTIHQWPATLVQPVGSPLSLECTVEGTSNPNLYWYRQAAGRGLQLLFYSVGIGQISSEVPQNLSASRPQDRQFILSSKKLLLSDSGFYLCAWSNGNSNQPQHFGDGTRLSIL.